A selection of T cell receptor beta chains follows, all from one sample in a study of shared clonotypes between healthy human individuals. Assay used: immunoSEQ multiplex PCR; TCRdb lists only in-frame clones, some missing. Counted here are fewer than 150,000 clones, about 62% occurring once; the ten biggest clones make up roughly 24%. Sequencing was done on a sample of memory CD8+ T cells sorted from blood. The receptors originated from a woman under 40 in good health. Each CDR3 is given with its conserved first and last residue. Each record gives: V gene, J gene, D gene, clone size, CDR3 DNA, CDR3 protein. A D gene is named only where the DNA matches it firmly. Clone size, where shown, is once, few, many, or a class for clones that have expanded.

>TRBV4-1|TRBJ2-7|TRBD2|-
TGCGCCAGCAGCCGGGACGGGACTAGCGGGAGAGCTAGGATCTCCTACGAGCAGTACTTC
CASSRDGTSGRARISYEQYF
>TRBV25-1|TRBJ2-7|-|-
TGTGCCAGCAGTGAAGATACCGGGACCCCGTACGAGCAGTACTTC
CASSEDTGTPYEQYF
>TRBV6-5|TRBJ2-7|-|-
TGTGCCACTATGACTCCGGGACAATCCTCCTACGAGCAGTACTTC
CATMTPGQSSYEQYF
>TRBV28|TRBJ2-7|-|-
TGTGCCAGCAGTTTACCCCTCAGGTACAGGCCTCCCTTTGAGCAGTACTTC
CASSLPLRYRPPFEQYF
>TRBV7-6|TRBJ2-7|-|-
TGTGCCAGCAGTCCCCTGGCGGGTAACGAGCAGTACTTC
CASSPLAGNEQYF
>TRBV29-1|TRBJ1-1|TRBD1|few
TGCAGCGTAGCAGGGGGCGGGTGGACTGAAGCTTTCTTT
CSVAGGGWTEAFF
>TRBV6-4|TRBJ2-1|-|many
TGTGCCAGCAGTAGTTCAGATAGCTCCTACAATGAGCAGTTCTTC
CASSSSDSSYNEQFF
>TRBV7-8|TRBJ1-4|TRBD1|-
TGTGCCAGCAGCTTAAACAGGGGGAGGCAGGAAAAACTGTTTTTT
CASSLNRGRQEKLFF
>TRBV25-1|TRBJ1-4|-|few
TGTGCCAGCAGTGAACTGGACGGACGTAATGAAAAACTGTTTTTT
CASSELDGRNEKLFF
>TRBV7-9|TRBJ2-1|-|-
TGTGCCAGCAGCTTAGAGAGACAGGAACAGTTCTTC
CASSLERQEQFF
>TRBV10-3|TRBJ1-2|-|-
TGTGCCATCCGGGAGGACCACGTCTGGTATGGCTACACCTTC
CAIREDHVWYGYTF
>TRBV10-3|TRBJ1-2|TRBD1|-
TGTGCCACCAACTCCCCACTAGCTATGACGGGACAGGGGAACTACACCTTC
CATNSPLAMTGQGNYTF
>TRBV25-1|TRBJ1-6|TRBD1|few
TGTGCCAGCACCGAGAACAGGGGAGTAGAGTCACCCCTCCACTTT
CASTENRGVESPLHF
>TRBV11-2|TRBJ2-7|-|many
TGTGCCAGCAGCTTAAACCCGGGACTGCATTACGAGCAGTACTTC
CASSLNPGLHYEQYF
>TRBV19|TRBJ2-1|TRBD2|-
TGTGCCAGTAGCATCCTGCAGCGGGAAATATACAATGAGCAGTTCTTC
CASSILQREIYNEQFF
>TRBV11-2|TRBJ2-7|TRBD2|-
TGTGCCAGCAGCTTCGGGACTAGCGCGGCCTACGAGCAGTACTTC
CASSFGTSAAYEQYF
>TRBV1|TRBJ2-7|-|-
TGCACCAGCAGCCCGGACACCTACGAGCAGTACTTC
CTSSPDTYEQYF
>TRBV6-6|TRBJ2-1|-|-
TGTGCCAGCAGTTACGCGACCCTTCAGTTCTTC
CASSYATLQFF
>TRBV7-2|TRBJ2-7|TRBD1|-
TGTGCCAGCAGCTCACTGGACAGGACCGACTACGAGCAGTACTTC
CASSSLDRTDYEQYF
>TRBV29-1|TRBJ2-7|-|-
TGCAGCGTAAAGGACACCTACGAGCAGTACTTC
CSVKDTYEQYF